The present TCR beta chain was sequenced within a study of blood T cell repertoires in COVID-19. Overall study context: Researchers got acute and convalescent COVID-19 samples from the United States, Italy and Spain. T cells, B-cell-depleted T cells, or PBMCs supplied cDNA or gDNA.

Methods used by the authors: For nucleated cells, counts were estimated from reference gene primer amplification. Libraries were prepared by immunoSEQ multiplex PCR; TCRdb keeps only in-frame clonotypes and omits some of them. V and J calls and clone size are as listed in that table; D and trimming were resolved from the DNA. Altogether about 50,000 clones are present, about 90% being singletons, with the ten largest covering roughly 15%. Looked up from germline, CDR1 is KGHSH and CDR2 is LQKENI. CDR3 length equals 16 residues. Unmatched junction bases numbered 3, after V lost 0 bases and J lost 5 bases. A single count supports this clone.

This chain uses TRBV18 with TRBJ2-1; the match to TRBD2 covers 11 bases. The sample consisted of peripheral blood. The origin of this receptor is a human donor with active COVID-19. The donor label of this sample is uncertain. The chain's CDR3 is CASSPPTSGVHNEQFF. In nucleotides, the CDR3 is TGTGCCAGCTCACCACCGACTAGCGGGGTTCACAATGAGCAGTTCTTC.